These T cell receptor beta chains were read from a single sample in a study of shared clonotypes between healthy human individuals. TCRdb's copy holds only in-frame clones and misses some; the assay was immunoSEQ multiplex PCR. Here the sample spans about 2 million clones, about 94% being singletons. The sample was naive CD8+ T cells sorted from blood. The receptors come from a man aged 18 to 29 in good health. CDR3s include the opening cysteine and the closing phenylalanine or tryptophan. Each record gives: J gene, V gene, CDR3 protein.

J: TRBJ2-5
V: TRBV7-9
CDR3: CASSLVEGPWAQETQYF

J: TRBJ2-2
V: TRBV15
CDR3: CATSRDPQTNTGELFF

J: TRBJ1-6
V: TRBV5-8
CDR3: CASSAQGWINSPLHF

J: TRBJ2-7
V: TRBV6-5
CDR3: CASSLFGNRVDEQYF

J: TRBJ2-1
V: TRBV6-5
CDR3: CASSRPSAEGNEQFF

J: TRBJ2-7
V: TRBV27
CDR3: CASSSLGQGDEQYF

J: TRBJ2-1
V: TRBV6-5
CDR3: CASSYPPHSYNEQFF

J: TRBJ2-7
V: TRBV13
CDR3: CASSSPQGWGLVEQYF

J: TRBJ1-4
V: TRBV5-1
CDR3: CASSLGTATNEKLFF

J: TRBJ2-2
V: TRBV6-5
CDR3: CASSPTSGKSGELFF

J: TRBJ2-5
V: TRBV5-4
CDR3: CASSFGTPYQETQYF

J: TRBJ1-5
V: TRBV19
CDR3: CASSITTGGNQPQHF

J: TRBJ2-3
V: TRBV19
CDR3: CASSDSTDTQYF

J: TRBJ1-1
V: TRBV15
CDR3: CATSSKREGTEAFF

J: TRBJ2-1
V: TRBV9
CDR3: CASSPTGQVSYNEQFF

J: TRBJ1-1
V: TRBV28
CDR3: CASSSDPGGVYTEAFF

J: TRBJ1-2
V: TRBV5-6
CDR3: CASSWGTGNYGYTF

J: TRBJ2-7
V: TRBV2
CDR3: CASQTYEQYF

J: TRBJ1-5
V: TRBV4-1
CDR3: CASSLTEGAVNQPQHF

J: TRBJ2-5
V: TRBV28
CDR3: CASSLIEAQETQYF

J: TRBJ2-7
V: TRBV7-9
CDR3: CASSLDLAGAREQYF

J: TRBJ2-7
V: TRBV27
CDR3: CASSFSGGMDFEQYF

J: TRBJ1-4
V: TRBV7-9
CDR3: CASSLTGANEKLFF

J: TRBJ2-7
V: TRBV11-2
CDR3: CASSLGVSYEQYF

J: TRBJ1-2
V: TRBV5-1
CDR3: CASRSEGAHYGYTF

J: TRBJ2-1
V: TRBV27
CDR3: CASSLRAYSYNEQFF

J: TRBJ2-7
V: TRBV9
CDR3: CASSVVEGYEQYF

J: TRBJ2-7
V: TRBV6-6
CDR3: CASSSGLQIYEQYF

J: TRBJ1-2
V: TRBV4-1
CDR3: CASSQPTGSTYYGYTF

J: TRBJ1-4
V: TRBV18
CDR3: CASSPQRDPNEKLFF

J: TRBJ2-7
V: TRBV21-1
CDR3: CASSDTNYEQYF

J: TRBJ2-5
V: TRBV4-1
CDR3: CASSGPGTGGLETQYF

J: TRBJ2-5
V: TRBV30
CDR3: CALLAGEGETQYF

J: TRBJ1-6
V: TRBV18
CDR3: CASSPPPGISSYNSPLHF

J: TRBJ2-5
V: TRBV27
CDR3: CASSLGFRGGFFRETQYF

J: TRBJ2-7
V: TRBV5-1
CDR3: CASSLRAGAYEQYF

J: TRBJ1-3
V: TRBV4-1
CDR3: CASSQAEGLNTIYF

J: TRBJ2-5
V: TRBV11-2
CDR3: CASSTAGEETQYF

J: TRBJ2-7
V: TRBV27
CDR3: CASSLTVQGVSYEQYF

J: TRBJ2-7
V: TRBV14
CDR3: CASRGHHSYEQYF

J: TRBJ2-1
V: TRBV28
CDR3: CASGESSYNEQFF

J: TRBJ1-4
V: TRBV11-3
CDR3: CASSALQGGDEKLFF

J: TRBJ2-7
V: TRBV10-2
CDR3: CASSGTGDYEQYF

J: TRBJ2-7
V: TRBV4-1
CDR3: CASSQDSQWGEHYEQYF